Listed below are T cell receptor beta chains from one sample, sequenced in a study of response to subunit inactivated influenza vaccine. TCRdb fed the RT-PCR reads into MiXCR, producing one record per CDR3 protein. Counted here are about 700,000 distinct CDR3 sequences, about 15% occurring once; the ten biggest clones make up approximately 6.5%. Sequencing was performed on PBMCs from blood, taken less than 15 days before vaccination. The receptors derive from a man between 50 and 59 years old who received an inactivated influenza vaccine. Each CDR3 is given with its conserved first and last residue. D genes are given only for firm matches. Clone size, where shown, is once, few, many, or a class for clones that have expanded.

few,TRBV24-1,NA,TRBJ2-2,CATMGAANTGELFF,TGTGCCACCATGGGGGCAGCGAACACCGGGGAGCTGTTTTTT
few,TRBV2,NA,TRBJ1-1,CATRPRSTEAFF,TGTGCCACCCGGCCCCGGTCCACTGAAGCTTTCTTT
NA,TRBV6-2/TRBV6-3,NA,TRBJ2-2,CASSWTGRDTGELFF,TGTGCCAGCAGTTGGACAGGGAGGGACACCGGGGAGCTGTTTTTT
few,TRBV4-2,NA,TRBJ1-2,CASSQDSFGTAYGYTF,TGTGCCAGCAGCCAAGACTCCTTCGGGACCGCCTATGGCTACACCTTC
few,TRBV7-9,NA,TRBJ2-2,CASSLYLTGELFF,TGTGCCAGCAGCCTCTACCTCACCGGGGAGCTGTTTTTT
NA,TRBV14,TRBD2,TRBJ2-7,CASSQGPPLAGEVFGSYEQYF,TGTGCCAGCAGCCAAGGGCCACCGCTAGCGGGAGAGGTCTTTGGCTCCTACGAGCAGTACTTC
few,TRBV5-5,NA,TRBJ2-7,CASSSGQLIYEQYF,TGTGCCAGCAGCTCCGGACAGCTTATCTACGAGCAGTACTTC
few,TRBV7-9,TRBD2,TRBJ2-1,CASSPLAGAAGEQFF,TGTGCCAGCAGCCCTCTAGCGGGGGCCGCGGGGGAGCAGTTCTTC
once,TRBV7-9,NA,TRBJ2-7,CASSPAGTPIYEQYF,TGTGCCAGCAGCCCAGCCGGGACGCCTATTTACGAGCAGTACTTC
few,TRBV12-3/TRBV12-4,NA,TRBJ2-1,CASSFILTYNEQFF,TGTGCCAGCAGTTTCATTCTGACCTACAATGAGCAGTTCTTC
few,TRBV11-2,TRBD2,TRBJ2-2,CASSFETGGPKNTGELFF,TGTGCCAGCAGCTTTGAGACGGGAGGGCCAAAGAACACCGGGGAGCTGTTTTTT
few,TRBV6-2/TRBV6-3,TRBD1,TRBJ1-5,CASSTRDRAISNQPQHF,TGTGCCAGCAGTACCCGGGACAGGGCCATCTCCAATCAGCCCCAGCATTTT
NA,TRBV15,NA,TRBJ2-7,CATPPPQDYEQYF,TGTGCCACCCCTCCCCCACAGGACTACGAGCAGTACTTC
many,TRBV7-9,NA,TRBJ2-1,CATDGTIYNEQFF,TGTGCCACCGACGGGACCATCTACAATGAGCAGTTCTTC
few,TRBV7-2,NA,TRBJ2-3,CASSLARPTDTQYF,TGTGCCAGCAGCTTAGCCCGTCCTACGGATACGCAGTATTTT
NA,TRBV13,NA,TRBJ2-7,CASSLSFGQKPYEQYF,TGTGCCAGCAGCTTGTCCTTTGGACAGAAACCCTACGAGCAGTACTTC